This TCR beta chain appears in the sequencing data of a study of CD8+ T cells in alopecia areata. Overall study context: C3H/HeJ donors with spontaneous alopecia, roughly 6-12 months old, supplied skin grafts to roughly 6-10-week-old female C3H/HeJ mice.

In its sample, this clone was seen many times. Its antigen remains unidentified. Genes here carry mouse names. The CDR3 extends 4 residues past the end of the read, so its final part is completed from the germline J gene. cDNA reverse transcribed from extracted RNA served as the sequencing template. Assay: immunoSEQ multiplex PCR; the TCRdb copy retains only in-frame clones and omits some. Altogether roughly 120,000 clones were found in the sample, and no singletons occur. The study's findings and limits: Lesional scalp, especially alopecia totalis/universalis, showed higher clonality than normal scalp. In scalp samples, resident alphabeta T cells of normal skin are also sequenced.

Per the germline V gene, CDR1 is NNHDY and CDR2 is SYVADS. The V segment lost 1 base and the J segment 6 bases; nucleotides outside the gene matches: 4. The CDR3 loop spans 14 amino acids. Specimen: lesional skin. The receptor's source is a C3H/HeJ mouse with alopecia areata. Strain MHC haplotype: H2-k. This sequence joins TRBV13-3 and TRBJ2-1, with 7 bases that match TRBD1. CDR3: CASSDTGVLAEQFF. Incomplete CDR3 DNA: TGTGCCAGCAGTGATACAGGGGTTCTTGCT.